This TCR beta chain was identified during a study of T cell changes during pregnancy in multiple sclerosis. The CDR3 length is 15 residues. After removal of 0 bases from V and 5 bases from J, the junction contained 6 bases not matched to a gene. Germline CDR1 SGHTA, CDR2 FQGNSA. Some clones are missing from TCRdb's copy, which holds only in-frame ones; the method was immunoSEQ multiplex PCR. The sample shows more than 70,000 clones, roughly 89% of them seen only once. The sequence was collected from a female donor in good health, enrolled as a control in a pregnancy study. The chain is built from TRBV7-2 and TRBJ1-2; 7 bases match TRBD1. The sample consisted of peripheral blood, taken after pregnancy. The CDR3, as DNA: TGTGCCAGCAGCTTAGCGGGGACAGCCGGGTATGGCTACACCTTC. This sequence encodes CASSLAGTAGYGYTF.